The next 28 T cell receptor beta chains were all read from a single sample in a study of T cell responses to AZD1222 COVID-19 vaccine. Produced via immunoSEQ multiplex PCR; TCRdb's table is partial and in-frame only. In the table there are 150,000 to 170,000 clones, about 88% of which are singletons. The sequencing used peripheral blood, collected on day 0 of AZD1222 vaccination. The receptors shown here come from an adult in good health.

The J gene is TRBJ1-2, the V gene TRBV18; 7 bases are a match to TRBD1. With V trimmed by 3 bases and J by 7 bases, 5 bases remained unmatched. CDR1 is KGHSH and CDR2 is LQKENI in the germline V gene. There are 13 residues in the CDR3. The CDR3 sequence: CASSPDRAGGYTF. The CDR3 DNA is TGTGCCAGCTCACCCGACAGGGCGGGTGGCTACACCTTC.

The V call is TRBV18, the J call TRBJ1-6, with a possible D match to TRBD1 (6 bases). CDR1 KGHSH and CDR2 LQKENI come from the germline V gene. With 3 bases removed from V and 7 bases from J, the gap between germline ends came to 16 bases. The CDR3 is made up of 16 amino acids. Written as DNA, the CDR3 is TGTGCCAGCTCACCTCCGACAGGCGTAGGAAATTCACCCCTCCACTTT. Protein product: CASSPPTGVGNSPLHF.

The chain has TRBV28 and TRBJ2-7; D may be TRBD1 or TRBD2 (6 bases each). Trimming took off 5 bases at V and 4 bases at J, with 18 bases between the two ends. Germline assignment: CDR1 MDHEN and CDR2 SYDVKM. The CDR3 runs 15 residues. CDR3 residues: CASSAAGARGYEQYF. The CDR3 region has the DNA TGTGCCAGCAGTGCCGCAGGGGCCCGGGGGTACGAGCAGTACTTC.

The V call is TRBV12-5, the J call TRBJ2-1, with D perhaps matching TRBD1 or TRBD2 (6 bases each). The germline V gene has CDR1 LGHNT and CDR2 FRNRAP. The CDR3 spans 21 residues. Trimming left V 9 bases short and J 5 bases short, with 38 bases between. CDR3 loop: CARLPPWGARLVNETNNEQFF. Written as DNA, the CDR3 is TGTGCTAGACTGCCCCCGTGGGGGGCGCGTCTAGTCAACGAAACAAACAATGAGCAGTTCTTC.

This rearrangement joins TRBV5-1 to TRBJ2-3; 8 bases are shared with TRBD2. CDR1 and CDR2 (germline): SGHRS, YFSETQ. V trimming: 5 bases; J trimming: 0 bases; junction bases outside the gene matches: 5. This CDR3 has 15 residues. Here the CDR3 DNA reads TGCGCCAGCAGTCGTAGCGGGGACAGCACAGATACGCAGTATTTT. Translated, it gives CASSRSGDSTDTQYF.

In this sample, this clone turned up a few times. J is TRBJ1-5 and V is TRBV19; TRBD1 is a possible D gene (6 bases). Germline loops: CDR1 LNHDA, CDR2 SQIVND (reference sequence). Deletions cut 10 bases from V and 7 bases from J, with 26 bases between. This CDR3 has 16 residues. CDR3 nucleotide sequence: TGTGCCACCGCCCTAAACCGGGACACCCTCCAACAGCCCCAGCATTTT. This codes for CATALNRDTLQQPQHF.

The chain combines TRBV7-9 with TRBJ1-3; 7 nucleotides line up with TRBD1. The CDR3 has 15 residues. J lost 2 bases, V lost 0 bases, and 1 base had no gene match. Looked up from germline, CDR1 is SEHNR and CDR2 is FQNEAQ (reference sequence). CDR3 sequence reads: CASSLAGTAGNTIYF. The CDR3 DNA reads TGTGCCAGCAGCTTAGCCGGGACAGCTGGAAACACCATATATTTT.

The chain recombines TRBV6-5 with TRBJ1-2, with D hard to call. Germline V gives CDR1 MNHEY, CDR2 SVGAGI. This CDR3 spans 11 amino acids. The germline V and J ends were trimmed by 6 bases and 2 bases, with 4 bases remaining between them. The CDR3 region has the DNA TGTGCCAGCAGCAGGAACTATGGCTACACCTTC. Its translation is CASSRNYGYTF.

As for this clone: Other DNA sequences within the sample encode an identical CDR3. CDR3 protein: CASSPGGYEQYF. The CDR3 DNA follows: TGTGCCAGCAGTCCGGGTGGGTACGAGCAGTACTTC. The chain has TRBV12-3 or TRBV12-4 and TRBJ2-7; D is uncertain. V was pared by 5 bases and J by 4 bases, with 9 bases between. CDR3 size: 12 residues.

The rearrangement links TRBV5-1 to TRBJ2-2; 9 bases fit TRBD1. The CDR3 runs to 15 residues. CDR1 is SGHRS, CDR2 YFSETQ, per germline. Unmatched junction bases numbered 7, after V lost 3 bases and J lost 7 bases. CDR3 sequence (DNA): TGCGCCAGCAGCTACCGGACAGGGGAGAGCGGGGAGCTGTTTTTT. This codes for CASSYRTGESGELFF.

This sequence joins TRBV7-8 and TRBJ2-2; a weak D match, TRBD1 (5 bases). V was pared by 2 bases and J by 15 bases, with 13 bases between. Germline CDR1 reads SGHVS; CDR2 reads FQNEAQ. The CDR3 length is 12 residues. The chain's CDR3 is CASSLTQGVVFF. CDR3 bases: TGTGCCAGCAGCTTAACACAAGGGGTAGTGTTTTTT. Looking up the rest from reference TRBV7-8 and TRBJ2-2 gives the full variable domain: GAGVSQSPRYKVAKRGQDVALRCDPISGHVSLFWYQQALGQGPEFLTYFQNEAQLDKSGLPSDRFFAERPEGSVSTLKIQRTQQEDSAVYLCASSLTQGVVFFGEGSRLTVL.

At least ten counts were recorded for this clone. The rearrangement joins TRBV7-6 to TRBJ2-1, with a weak D call TRBD1 (5 bases). V lost 1 base and J lost 3, with 10 bases in between. The CDR3 loop spans 15 amino acids. Looked up from germline, CDR1 is SGHVS and CDR2 is FNYEAQ. The CDR3, as DNA: TGTGCCAGCAGCTTAGACCCCGACAGCTACAATGAGCAGTTCTTC. Translation gives CASSLDPDSYNEQFF.

The rearrangement uses TRBV6-2 or TRBV6-3 and TRBJ2-7; D is unresolved. Trimming pared 6 bases from V and 1 base from J, leaving 10 bases between. CDR3 length: 13 amino acids. Germline CDR1 reads MNHEY; CDR2 reads SVGEGT. The CDR3 reads CASSLTHSYEQYF. The CDR3, as DNA: TGTGCCAGCAGCTTGACACATTCCTACGAGCAGTACTTC.

This clone has a single count. The genes are TRBV4-3 and TRBJ1-6; 7 bases line up with TRBD1. CDR1 is LGHNA, CDR2 YSLEER, per germline. The CDR3 contains 19 residues. Trimming at V came to 0 bases and at J to 10 bases, leaving 18 bases not matched to a gene. The CDR3 sequence: CASSQEGRYGKGANSPLHF. The CDR3 DNA reads TGCGCCAGCAGCCAAGAGGGCAGATACGGGAAGGGGGCTAACTCACCCCTCCACTTT.

This clone has just one count. The chain links TRBV9 to TRBJ2-7; D is uncertain. This CDR3 comprises 18 residues. Trimming left V 3 bases short and J 1 base short, with 23 bases between. Germline-derived CDR1 and CDR2 are SGDLS and YYNGEE. CDR3 DNA sequence: TGTGCCAGCAGCGGGAAGACTCTCATAGCACCTCAGTCCTACGAGCAGTACTTC. Residues: CASSGKTLIAPQSYEQYF.

This clone came up a few times. This chain joins TRBV5-6 and TRBJ1-1; D gene unclear. V gave up 1 base and J gave up 2 bases, with 6 bases separating them. CDR3 length: 13 residues. The germline gives CDR1 SGHDT, CDR2 YYEEEE. The CDR3 DNA reads as TGTGCCAGCAGCTTGAGAATAAACACTGAAGCTTTCTTT. Translating gives CASSLRINTEAFF.

The rearrangement uses TRBV5-6 and TRBJ2-2, with a possible D match to TRBD2 (5 bases). The CDR3 contains 17 residues. V lost 2 bases to trimming and J lost 4 bases, with 18 bases between them. Germline CDR1 is SGHDT and CDR2 is YYEEEE. This chain's CDR3 is CASSFEGVPGATGELFF. For the CDR3, the DNA is TGTGCCAGCAGCTTTGAGGGAGTCCCCGGCGCCACCGGGGAGCTGTTTTTT.

The gene calls are TRBV15 and TRBJ2-7, with D perhaps matching TRBD1 or TRBD2 (5 bases each). V was cut by 0 bases and J by 0 bases, with 9 bases left in between. From germline, CDR1 is LNHNV and CDR2 YYDKDF (reference sequence). This CDR3 has 15 residues. CDR3 coding DNA: TGTGCCACCAGCAGAGATCTGGGGACCTCCTACGAGCAGTACTTC. As protein: CATSRDLGTSYEQYF.

V is TRBV19 and J is TRBJ1-2; TRBD1 matches at 10 bases. V shed 4 bases, J shed 4 bases, and the junction held 6 bases outside the gene matches. CDR1 is LNHDA, CDR2 SQIVND, per germline (reference sequence). The CDR3 length is 15 residues. CDR3: CASSRGTGASYGYTF. The CDR3 DNA reads TGTGCCAGTAGTAGAGGGACAGGGGCTTCCTATGGCTACACCTTC.

This chain joins TRBV18 and TRBJ1-1; 11 bases line up with TRBD1. The CDR3 contains 17 residues. CDR1 and CDR2 (germline): KGHSH, LQKENI. The trim removed 3 bases at V and 1 base at J, leaving 7 bases unmatched. This CDR3 reads CASSPAGQGARNTEAFF. The DNA of the CDR3 is TGTGCCAGCTCACCGGCCGGACAGGGGGCAAGGAACACTGAAGCTTTCTTT.

The chain uses TRBV4-3 and TRBJ2-7, with D perhaps matching TRBD2 (5 bases). Trimming cost V 0 bases and J 0 bases, with 12 bases left between them. The CDR3 consists of 16 residues. Germline V gene sequence: CDR1 LGHNA, CDR2 YSLEER. The CDR3 loop is CASSQDWTEGSYEQYF. For the CDR3, the DNA is TGCGCCAGCAGCCAAGATTGGACCGAGGGCTCCTACGAGCAGTACTTC.

This clone has only a few counts. V and J are TRBV5-4 and TRBJ1-2; 7 nucleotides line up with TRBD1. Germline CDR1 is SGHNT and CDR2 is YYREEE (reference sequence). The CDR3 consists of 15 residues. Germline trimming cut 0 bases from V and 2 bases from J; bases unmatched to any gene: 4. The CDR3 coding sequence is TGTGCCAGCAGCTTGGGGGGGACAGCGAACTATGGCTACACCTTC. It specifies CASSLGGTANYGYTF.

The V call is TRBV19, the J call TRBJ1-5, with D maybe TRBD1 (6 bases). The CDR3 runs 15 residues. Germline CDR1 is LNHDA and CDR2 is SQIVND (reference sequence). The germline V and J ends were trimmed by 3 bases and 4 bases, with 13 bases remaining between them. The CDR3: CASSIIWTENQPQHF. CDR3 nucleotide sequence: TGTGCCAGTAGTATTATCTGGACAGAAAATCAGCCCCAGCATTTT. Looking up the rest from reference TRBV19 and TRBJ1-5 gives the full variable domain: DGGITQSPKYLFRKEGQNVTLSCEQNLNHDAMYWYRQDPGQGLRLIYYSQIVNDFQKGDIAEGYSVSREKKESFPLTVTSAQKNPTAFYLCASSIIWTENQPQHFGDGTRLSIL.

The genes are TRBV7-9 and TRBJ2-1, with D perhaps TRBD1 (6 bases). The CDR3 loop spans 12 amino acids. V lost 3 bases and J 8 bases, leaving 8 bases between the germline ends. From germline, CDR1 is SEHNR and CDR2 FQNEAQ (reference sequence). CDR3 region: CASSFKGDEQFF. CDR3 DNA: TGTGCCAGCAGCTTCAAGGGGGATGAGCAGTTCTTC. Looking up the rest from reference TRBV7-9 and TRBJ2-1 gives the full variable domain: DTGVSQNPRHKITKRGQNVTFRCDPISEHNRLYWYRQTLGQGPEFLTYFQNEAQLEKSRLLSDRFSAERPKGSFSTLEIQRTEQGDSAMYLCASSFKGDEQFFGPGTRLTVL.

This chain's CDR3 is CASSFQGTYYGYTF. For the CDR3, the DNA is TGTGCCAGCAGCTTCCAGGGCACCTACTATGGCTACACCTTC. The J gene is TRBJ1-2, the V gene TRBV5-4, with D perhaps matching TRBD1 (5 bases). V shed 2 bases and J shed 3 bases, with 11 bases lying between them. The CDR3 is made up of 14 amino acids. The germline V gene has CDR1 SGHNT and CDR2 YYREEE (reference sequence). Looking up the rest from reference TRBV5-4 and TRBJ1-2 gives the full variable domain: ETGVTQSPTHLIKTRGQQVTLRCSSQSGHNTVSWYQQALGQGPQFIFQYYREEENGRGNFPPRFSGLQFPNYSSELNVNALELDDSALYLCASSFQGTYYGYTFGSGTRLTVV.

The rearrangement uses TRBV5-1 and TRBJ2-6, with D possibly being TRBD2 (6 bases). The ends were cut back, 4 bases at V and 2 bases at J, with 25 bases in the middle. Looked up from germline, CDR1 is SGHRS and CDR2 is YFSETQ. The CDR3 has 20 residues. This chain's CDR3 is CASSLLPGLQFNTGANVLTF. The CDR3 nucleotides read TGCGCCAGCAGCCTACTTCCGGGACTCCAATTTAACACTGGGGCCAACGTCCTGACTTTC.

The chain uses TRBV11-2 and TRBJ1-4; weak D call: TRBD1 (5 bases). V was clipped by 3 bases and J by 11 bases, with 19 bases between them. The CDR3 covers 15 residues. Germline V CDR1 and CDR2: SGHAT, FQNNGV. The CDR3 bases are TGTGCCAGCAGCTTCACACTAGGCGAGACAGCGAAACTGTTTTTT. Translating gives CASSFTLGETAKLFF.

The chain has TRBV24-1 and TRBJ1-5, with D tentatively TRBD1 (6 bases). V shed 4 bases and J shed 3 bases, with 9 bases lying between them. CDR1 and CDR2 from the germline V gene are KGHDR and SFDVKD. The CDR3 is 14 amino acids. Written as DNA, the CDR3 is TGTGCCACCAGTGAGCCAGGGGTCAATCAGCCCCAGCATTTT. As protein: CATSEPGVNQPQHF.